Listed below are T cell receptor beta chains from one sample, sequenced in a study of blood T cell repertoires in COVID-19. TCRdb keeps only in-frame clones here, not all; method: immunoSEQ multiplex PCR. The sample holds fewer than 450,000 clones, around 90% seen once. Sequencing was done on a sample of PBMCs or T cells enriched from blood (not recorded which). Every receptor here comes from a woman between 40 and 50 years old with acute COVID-19. Each CDR3 is given with its conserved first and last residue. D genes are given only for firm matches. A clone size is listed for some rows: how often the clone was seen (once, few, many), or a class if it is expanded.

v_gene	j_gene	d_gene	abundance	CDR3aa	CDR3nt
TRBV11-2	TRBJ2-5	TRBD1	.	CASSAIPGQPGETQYF	TGTGCCAGCAGCGCGATTCCGGGACAGCCGGGGGAGACCCAGTACTTC
TRBV5-8	TRBJ1-5	.	.	CASRFQQGPGDQPQHF	TGTGCCAGCAGATTCCAACAGGGACCTGGTGATCAGCCCCAGCATTTT
TRBV18	TRBJ1-5	.	.	CASSPGLKNQPQHF	TGTGCCAGCTCACCGGGACTTAAAAATCAGCCCCAGCATTTT
TRBV25-1	TRBJ2-5	TRBD2	.	CASSELGGGDRETQYF	TGTGCCAGCAGTGAGTTAGGCGGGGGAGATAGAGAGACCCAGTACTTC
TRBV2	TRBJ2-4	TRBD1	.	CASSVWDRGSLAKNIQYF	TGTGCCAGCAGTGTTTGGGACAGGGGGAGTCTGGCCAAAAACATTCAGTACTTC
TRBV7-9	TRBJ1-4	TRBD1	.	CASSQDRAREKLFF	TGTGCCAGCAGCCAAGACAGGGCACGCGAAAAACTGTTTTTT
TRBV15	TRBJ1-5	.	.	CATSHLANQPQHF	TGTGCCACCAGCCATCTAGCCAATCAGCCCCAGCATTTT
TRBV27	TRBJ1-1	.	.	CASKIGSGNTEAFF	TGTGCCAGCAAAATAGGGAGCGGGAACACTGAAGCTTTCTTT
TRBV11-2	TRBJ2-1	.	.	CASSPSATSYNEQFF	TGTGCCAGCAGCCCCTCCGCGACTAGCTACAATGAGCAGTTCTTC
TRBV7-2	TRBJ1-5	TRBD1	once	CASSLDSRGPQPQHF	TGTGCCAGCAGCTTAGATAGCAGGGGGCCTCAGCCCCAGCATTTT
TRBV19	TRBJ1-5	.	.	CASSFGRPRDSNQPQHF	TGTGCCAGTAGTTTCGGACGGCCTCGGGATAGCAATCAGCCCCAGCATTTT
TRBV11-2	TRBJ1-1	.	.	CASSLVRQGEAFF	TGTGCCAGCAGCTTAGTTAGGCAGGGTGAAGCTTTCTTT
TRBV30	TRBJ1-6	TRBD1	.	CAWDREYSPLHF	TGTGCCTGGGACAGGGAATATTCACCCCTCCACTTT
TRBV12-5	TRBJ2-1	TRBD2	.	CASGNSGGALNEQFF	TGTGCTAGTGGTAACAGCGGGGGGGCCTTAAATGAGCAGTTCTTC
TRBV3-1/TRBV3-2	TRBJ2-2	.	.	CASSQLARANTGELFF	TGTGCCAGCAGCCAACTCGCCAGGGCGAACACCGGGGAGCTGTTTTTT
TRBV19	TRBJ1-5	.	.	CASSIMGSQPQHF	TGTGCCAGTAGTATAATGGGGAGTCAGCCCCAGCATTTT
TRBV19	TRBJ1-5	TRBD1	.	CASSRPGQGNQPQHF	TGTGCCAGTAGCCGACCGGGACAGGGGAATCAGCCCCAGCATTTT
TRBV27	TRBJ2-2	.	.	CASSPARSGGELFF	TGTGCCAGCAGTCCAGCACGGAGCGGCGGGGAGCTGTTTTTT
TRBV30	TRBJ2-2	.	.	CAGSTGNTGELFF	TGTGCCGGTAGTACAGGGAACACCGGGGAGCTGTTTTTT
TRBV19	TRBJ1-2	.	once	CASSIVTKNYGYTF	TGTGCCAGTAGTATAGTTACAAAGAACTATGGCTACACCTTC
TRBV4-1	TRBJ1-2	TRBD1	.	CASSQAPTGSYGYTF	TGCGCCAGCAGCCAGGCTCCGACAGGGAGCTATGGCTACACCTTC
TRBV5-6	TRBJ1-1	.	.	CASSPGQYTEAFF	TGTGCCAGCAGCCCCGGACAGTACACTGAAGCTTTCTTT
TRBV5-1	TRBJ1-2	.	.	CASSPGRGANYGYTF	TGCGCCAGCAGCCCAGGACGGGGAGCTAACTATGGCTACACCTTC
TRBV7-6	TRBJ2-1	.	.	CASSGYSGADEQFF	TGTGCCAGCAGCGGATACAGTGGGGCCGATGAGCAGTTCTTC
TRBV29-1	TRBJ2-3	TRBD2	.	CSVEAGGTDTQYF	TGCAGCGTTGAAGCGGGGGGAACAGATACGCAGTATTTT
TRBV5-6	TRBJ2-2	.	.	CASSNARNTGELFF	TGTGCCAGCAGCAACGCGAGGAACACCGGGGAGCTGTTTTTT
TRBV7-2	TRBJ2-2	.	.	CAIPAEPNTGELFF	TGTGCCATCCCCGCGGAGCCGAACACCGGGGAGCTGTTTTTT
TRBV2	TRBJ2-7	TRBD1	once	CASSEKGQGTIEQYF	TGTGCCAGCAGCGAAAAGGGACAGGGCACAATCGAGCAGTACTTC